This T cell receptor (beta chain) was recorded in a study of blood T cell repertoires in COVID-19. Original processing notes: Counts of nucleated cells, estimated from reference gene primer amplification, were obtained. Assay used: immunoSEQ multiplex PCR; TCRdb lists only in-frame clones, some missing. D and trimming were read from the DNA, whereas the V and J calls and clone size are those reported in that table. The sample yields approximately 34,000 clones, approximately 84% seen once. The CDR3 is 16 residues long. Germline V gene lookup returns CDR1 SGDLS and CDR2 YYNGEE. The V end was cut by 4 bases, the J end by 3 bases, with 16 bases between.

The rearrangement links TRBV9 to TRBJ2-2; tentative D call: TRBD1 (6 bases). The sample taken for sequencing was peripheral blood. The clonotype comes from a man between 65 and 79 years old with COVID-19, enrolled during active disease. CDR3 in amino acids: CASSPQGMGYTGELFF. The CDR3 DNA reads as TGTGCCAGCAGCCCACAGGGTATGGGGTACACCGGGGAGCTGTTTTTT. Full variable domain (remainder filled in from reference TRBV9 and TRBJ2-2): DSGVTQTPKHLITATGQRVTLRCSPRSGDLSVYWYQQSLDQGLQFLIQYYNGEERAKGNILERFSAQQFPDLHSELNLSSLELGDSALYFCASSPQGMGYTGELFFGEGSRLTVL.